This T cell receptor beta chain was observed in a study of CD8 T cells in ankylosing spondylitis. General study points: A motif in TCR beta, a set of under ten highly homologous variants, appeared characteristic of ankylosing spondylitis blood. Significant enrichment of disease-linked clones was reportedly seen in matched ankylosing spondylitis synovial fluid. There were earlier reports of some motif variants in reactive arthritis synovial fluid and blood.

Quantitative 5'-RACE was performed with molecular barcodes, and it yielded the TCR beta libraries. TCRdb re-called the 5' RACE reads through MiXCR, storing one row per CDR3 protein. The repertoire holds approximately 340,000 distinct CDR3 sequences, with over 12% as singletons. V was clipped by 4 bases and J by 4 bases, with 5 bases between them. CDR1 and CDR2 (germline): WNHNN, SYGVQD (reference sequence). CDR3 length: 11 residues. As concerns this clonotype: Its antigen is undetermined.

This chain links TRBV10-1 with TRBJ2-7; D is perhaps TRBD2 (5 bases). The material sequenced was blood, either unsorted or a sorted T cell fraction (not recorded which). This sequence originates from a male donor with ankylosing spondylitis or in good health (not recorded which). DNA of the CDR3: TGCGCCAGCAGTGGAGGGTACGAGCAGTACTTC. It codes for CASSGGYEQYF.